These 18 T cell receptor beta chains came from one sample sequenced in a study of naive and memory T cell subsets. RNA was extracted from 2.5 to 3 ml of whole blood of healthy adults. For blood and skin samples, reverse transcription used TCR alpha and beta constant primers. TCRdb re-called the 5' RACE reads with MiXCR, one entry per CDR3 protein. The sample has more than 25,000 distinct CDR3 sequences, around a quarter seen once. These receptors originate from a female donor in good health.

Relative to its sample, this clonotype is medium-sized. The gene calls are TRBV11-2 and TRBJ1-2; perhaps TRBD1 as D (6 bases). Germline assignment: CDR1 SGHAT and CDR2 FQNNGV. Trimming cost V 1 base and J 5 bases, with 17 bases left between them. The CDR3 covers 16 residues. CDR3 DNA sequence: TGTGCCAGCAGCTTAGCATGGGGGGGCGCATTATATGGCTACACCTTC. This translates into CASSLAWGGALYGYTF.

A few counts support this clonotype. Possible read error: a much larger clone is one base away. CDR3 bases: TGTGCCAGCAGCTTAGGAGGGGGCGGCAATCAGCCCCAGAATTTT. Translating it yields CASSLGGGGNQPQNF. V usage is TRBV7-2 and J usage is TRBJ1-5; TRBD1 agrees at 7 bases. The CDR3 has 15 amino acids. Germline lookup yields CDR1 SGHTA and CDR2 FQGNSA.

The V call is TRBV20-1, the J call TRBJ2-3; D uncertain. Germline assignment: CDR1 DFQATT and CDR2 SNEGSKA (reference sequence). This CDR3 is built from 14 residues. The V end was cut by 3 bases, the J end by 0 bases, with 10 bases between. The CDR3 reads CSASQRTSTDTQYF. CDR3 nucleotides: TGCAGTGCTAGCCAGCGAACTAGCACAGATACGCAGTATTTT.

By share, this clonotype counts as medium-sized (0.01 to 0.1%). The chain recombines TRBV12-3 or TRBV12-4 with TRBJ2-5; D is possibly TRBD1 or TRBD2 (5 bases each). The CDR3 is 13 amino acids. The ends were cut back, 6 bases at V and 1 base at J, with 9 bases in the middle. CDR3 residues: CASSPGTQETQYF. The CDR3 region has the DNA TGTGCCAGCAGCCCCGGGACCCAAGAGACCCAGTACTTC.

This clonotype occurred many times. The genes are TRBV15 and TRBJ2-5; no firm D call. The germline V gene has CDR1 LNHNV and CDR2 YYDKDF (reference sequence). Trimming pared 4 bases from V and 2 bases from J, leaving 8 bases between. This CDR3 has 13 amino acids. This CDR3 is CATSIGSQETQYF. The CDR3 bases are TGTGCCACCAGCATCGGCAGTCAAGAGACCCAGTACTTC.

This clonotype was detected ten times or more. This chain joins TRBV10-1 and TRBJ1-1, with D uncertain. The CDR3 runs 13 residues. CDR1 and CDR2 from the germline V gene are WNHNN and SYGVQD (reference sequence). V lost 0 bases and J 4 bases, leaving 6 bases between the germline ends. The CDR3: CASSESGRTEAFF. Here the CDR3 DNA reads TGCGCCAGCAGTGAGTCTGGGCGCACTGAAGCTTTCTTT.

In its sample, this clonotype is medium-sized. The chain has TRBV9 and TRBJ1-3; unclear D gene. The germline V gene has CDR1 SGDLS and CDR2 YYNGEE. V lost 3 bases to trimming and J lost 2 bases, with 12 bases between them. The CDR3 extends over 15 amino acids. CDR3 loop: CASSESISAGNTIYF. CDR3 nucleotide sequence: TGTGCCAGCAGCGAGAGCATATCAGCTGGAAACACCATATATTTT. Full variable domain (outside the CDR3, taken from reference TRBV9 and TRBJ1-3): DSGVTQTPKHLITATGQRVTLRCSPRSGDLSVYWYQQSLDQGLQFLIQYYNGEERAKGNILERFSAQQFPDLHSELNLSSLELGDSALYFCASSESISAGNTIYFGEGSWLTVV.

This chain connects TRBV5-4 to TRBJ2-1; no clear D. V lost 2 bases, J lost 8 bases, and 5 bases lay in between. Per the germline V gene, CDR1 is SGHNT and CDR2 is YYREEE (reference sequence). This CDR3 has 11 residues. The CDR3 here is CASSLTHEQFF. CDR3 nucleotide sequence: TGTGCCAGCAGCTTAACCCATGAGCAGTTCTTC.

This clonotype was seen only a few times. The CDR3 sequence is CSVLEGGSGELFF. The CDR3 nucleotides read TGCAGCGTCCTGGAGGGGGGGAGCGGGGAGCTGTTTTTT. This chain joins TRBV29-1 and TRBJ2-2, with D tentatively TRBD2 (7 bases). Trimming took off 6 bases at V and 7 bases at J, with 15 bases between the two ends. Looked up from germline, CDR1 is SQVTM and CDR2 is ANQGSEA. The CDR3 is 13 residues long.

This clonotype was counted ten times or more. A much larger clone is a single base away; this may be a read error. The gene calls are TRBV29-1 and TRBJ2-6; D not certain. Germline CDR1 reads SQVTM; CDR2 reads ANQGSEA. Deletions cut 5 bases from V and 0 bases from J, with 2 bases between. The CDR3 runs 12 residues. The DNA of the CDR3 is TGCAGCGTTTACTCTGGGGCCAACGTCCTGACTTTC. Residues: CSVYSGANVLTF.

V gene TRBV20-1 combines with J gene TRBJ2-3; D is perhaps TRBD2 (5 bases). Trimming cost V 6 bases and J 4 bases, with 14 bases left between them. This CDR3 is 13 amino acids long. Germline-derived CDR1 and CDR2 are DFQATT and SNEGSKA (reference sequence). The chain's CDR3 is CSASPTRSDTQYF. CDR3 nucleotides: TGCAGTGCGTCCCCTACTAGATCAGATACGCAGTATTTT.

This clonotype appeared many times. The chain uses TRBV6-2 or TRBV6-3 and TRBJ1-1, with 7 bases aligning to TRBD1. The length of the CDR3 is 18 residues. V was pared by 5 bases and J by 3 bases, with 18 bases of the junction left unmatched. The germline gives CDR1 MNHEY, CDR2 SVGEGT. CDR3 sequence: CASSPITSGGPFDTEAFF. CDR3 sequence (DNA): TGTGCCAGCAGTCCCATTACATCAGGGGGGCCGTTTGACACTGAAGCTTTCTTT.

This sequence joins TRBV29-1 and TRBJ1-2; D not resolved. V shed 1 base and J shed 3 bases, with 12 bases lying between them. Germline V gene lookup returns CDR1 SQVTM and CDR2 ANQGSEA. This CDR3 comprises 14 residues. For the CDR3, the DNA is TGCAGCGTTGAAGTGTTCGTGACGGACTATGGCTACACCTTC. Translation: CSVEVFVTDYGYTF.

This clonotype was seen many times. The chain employs TRBV20-1 and TRBJ1-6, with D maybe TRBD1 (6 bases). Germline loops: CDR1 DFQATT, CDR2 SNEGSKA (reference sequence). The CDR3 length is 14 residues. V lost 6 bases to trimming and J lost 7 bases, with 16 bases between them. The CDR3 reads CSAHTGQTNSPLHF. The CDR3 nucleotides are TGCAGTGCACACACGGGACAAACGAATTCACCCCTCCACTTT.

Ten or more counts support this clonotype. The chain employs TRBV6-5 and TRBJ2-1; D tentatively fits TRBD1 or TRBD2 (5 bases each). V was pared by 0 bases and J by 13 bases, with 10 bases between. Germline V CDR1 and CDR2: MNHEY, SVGAGI. CDR3 length equals 12 residues. The DNA for the CDR3 is TGTGCCAGCAGTTACTCGGGGACCGGACAGTTCTTC. It translates to CASSYSGTGQFF.

The CDR3 is CASGLVLRRGTDTQYF. The CDR3 coding sequence is TGTGCTAGTGGTTTGGTACTTCGACGGGGCACAGATACGCAGTATTTT. The chain uses TRBV12-5 and TRBJ2-3; D remains ambiguous. Deletions cut 0 bases from V and 1 base from J, with 11 bases between. The CDR3 is 16 amino acids. Germline CDR1 and CDR2: LGHNT and FRNRAP.

This clonotype occurred many times. The rearrangement links TRBV20-1 to TRBJ1-2; D unresolved. CDR1 is DFQATT, CDR2 SNEGSKA, per germline (reference sequence). Deletions cut 2 bases from V and 4 bases from J, with 8 bases between. The CDR3 has 12 residues. The CDR3 sequence: CSARRELYGYTF. The DNA for the CDR3 is TGCAGTGCTAGACGGGAGCTCTATGGCTACACCTTC.

This chain links TRBV6-5 with TRBJ2-2, with no clear D. CDR3 size: 17 residues. Trimming stripped 2 bases from V and 8 bases from J, with 21 bases between. The germline CDR1 and CDR2 sequences are MNHEY and SVGAGI. The CDR3 DNA follows: TGTGCCAGCAGTTACACGCCCCTGACGGCCCGTATTGGGGAGCTGTTTTTT. It translates to CASSYTPLTARIGELFF.